The rows below give T cell receptor beta chains drawn from one sample of a study of neurological immune-mediated disorders. One entry per CDR3 protein, called by TCRdb with MiXCR from the 5' RACE reads. This table holds around 28,000 distinct CDR3 sequences, 6.6% found once. Sequencing was done on a sample of PBMCs. The receptor set was obtained from a woman aged 50 to 65 in good health. Each CDR3 is given with its conserved first and last residue. D genes are given only for firm matches. Expanded clones get a size class; other rows say once, few or many, or leave the size out.

V: TRBV20-1
D: TRBD2
size: many
J: TRBJ2-1
DNA: TGCAGTGCTAGGTGGACTAGCGGGAGGGCAGGTGAGCAGTTCTTC
CDR3: CSARWTSGRAGEQFF

V: TRBV6-5
D: TRBD1
size: -
J: TRBJ1-6
DNA: TGTGCCAGCAGTTCCCGACAGGGTGCCAAGTCACCCCTCCACTTT
CDR3: CASSSRQGAKSPLHF

V: TRBV20-1
D: -
size: many
J: TRBJ2-1
DNA: TGCAGTGCTAGAGATCGCCTCCTAGGCTCCTACAATGAGCAGTTCTTC
CDR3: CSARDRLLGSYNEQFF

V: TRBV12-3/TRBV12-4
D: -
size: medium-sized
J: TRBJ2-1
DNA: TGTGCCAGCAGTTTATCGGGCGGGGAGAATGAGCAGTTCTTC
CDR3: CASSLSGGENEQFF

V: TRBV20-1
D: -
size: many
J: TRBJ2-7
DNA: TGCAGTGCTAGGGATAGGGCTAGCGCAAGGACCTACGAGCAGTACTTC
CDR3: CSARDRASARTYEQYF

V: TRBV5-1
D: -
size: many
J: TRBJ2-6
DNA: TGCGCCAGCGGGCAGGGGATCGGGGCCAACGTCCTGACTTTC
CDR3: CASGQGIGANVLTF

V: TRBV6-1
D: TRBD1
size: many
J: TRBJ1-4
DNA: TGTGCCAGCAGTGAAAGCACAGGGGTCGAAAAACTGTTTTTT
CDR3: CASSESTGVEKLFF

V: TRBV24-1
D: TRBD2
size: many
J: TRBJ2-1
DNA: TGTGCCACCAGTGCCCGACTAGCGGGAGGAGGCAATGAGCAGTTCTTC
CDR3: CATSARLAGGGNEQFF

V: TRBV20-1
D: -
size: many
J: TRBJ1-6
DNA: TGCAGTGCTCCGGGACAAAATTCACCCCTCCACTTT
CDR3: CSAPGQNSPLHF

V: TRBV29-1
D: -
size: many
J: TRBJ2-1
DNA: TGCAGCGCCGAACATCTAGAAAATGAGCAGTTCTTC
CDR3: CSAEHLENEQFF

V: TRBV5-1
D: TRBD1
size: many
J: TRBJ2-7
DNA: TGCGCCAGCAGCGACCCCGGGACAGCCTCCTACGAGCAGTACTTC
CDR3: CASSDPGTASYEQYF

V: TRBV28
D: -
size: -
J: TRBJ1-2
DNA: TGTGCCAGCAGTCGTGGAGGATCCGAGGGGGGCTACACCTTC
CDR3: CASSRGGSEGGYTF

V: TRBV5-1
D: TRBD1
size: many
J: TRBJ1-4
DNA: TGCGCCAGCAGCCACGGAGACAGGGTTTTAGGGGAAAAACTGTTTTTT
CDR3: CASSHGDRVLGEKLFF

V: TRBV6-6
D: -
size: many
J: TRBJ2-3
DNA: TGTGCCAGCGGGGACCGCACAGATACGCAGTATTTT
CDR3: CASGDRTDTQYF

V: TRBV20-1
D: TRBD2
size: many
J: TRBJ2-1
DNA: TGCAGTGCTAGAGGGGCGGGGGGGATCAATGAGCAGTTCTTC
CDR3: CSARGAGGINEQFF

V: TRBV20-1
D: TRBD2
size: many
J: TRBJ2-7
DNA: TGCAGTGCTAGTCGGACTAGCGGGAGCTACGAGCAGTACTTC
CDR3: CSASRTSGSYEQYF

V: TRBV7-2
D: TRBD1
size: many
J: TRBJ2-7
DNA: TGTGCCAGCAGCTTAATGACAGGGCTATCCTACGAGCAGTACTTC
CDR3: CASSLMTGLSYEQYF

V: TRBV9
D: -
size: -
J: TRBJ2-1
DNA: TGTGCCAGCAGCGTACAGGGACTCAATGAGCAGTTCTTC
CDR3: CASSVQGLNEQFF

V: TRBV29-1
D: -
size: many
J: TRBJ2-5
DNA: TGCAGCGTGAACCCAGGACAAGAGACCCAGTACTTC
CDR3: CSVNPGQETQYF

V: TRBV27
D: -
size: many
J: TRBJ2-7
DNA: TGTGCCAACTCCCCAAGTCACAGAAGCTTCCCCCCCTACGAGCAGTACTTC
CDR3: CANSPSHRSFPPYEQYF

V: TRBV7-2
D: TRBD2
size: many
J: TRBJ2-1
DNA: TGTGCCAGCAGCTTAATAGCGGGCTCCTACAATGAGCAGTTCTTC
CDR3: CASSLIAGSYNEQFF

V: TRBV7-2
D: TRBD1
size: many
J: TRBJ1-2
DNA: TGTGCCAGCAGCTGGGACAGTCCAAACTATGGCTACACCTTC
CDR3: CASSWDSPNYGYTF

V: TRBV10-3
D: TRBD1
size: many
J: TRBJ1-1
DNA: TGTGCCATCAGACGCCCTACAGGGGACGCAACTGAAGCTTTCTTT
CDR3: CAIRRPTGDATEAFF

V: TRBV10-3
D: TRBD1
size: -
J: TRBJ1-1
DNA: TGTGCCATCAGTGAACGGACAGGGCGCACTGAAGCTTTCTTT
CDR3: CAISERTGRTEAFF

V: TRBV20-1
D: -
size: -
J: TRBJ2-7
DNA: TGCAGTTCAATTACTCCCGCGGTGAACGAGCAGTACTTC
CDR3: CSSITPAVNEQYF

V: TRBV7-2
D: TRBD2
size: medium-sized
J: TRBJ2-7
DNA: TGTGCCAGCAGCTTTAGACTAGCGGGAGCGCGGCAGTACTTC
CDR3: CASSFRLAGARQYF

V: TRBV28
D: -
size: many
J: TRBJ1-5
DNA: TGTGCCAGCAGACTTGAAACAGGTAGCAATCAGCCCCAGCATTTT
CDR3: CASRLETGSNQPQHF

V: TRBV27
D: -
size: many
J: TRBJ2-5
DNA: TGTGCCAGCAGTTGGGGTCCGTCGCAAGAGACCCAGTACTTC
CDR3: CASSWGPSQETQYF

V: TRBV5-1
D: -
size: medium-sized
J: TRBJ2-7
DNA: TGCGCCAGCAGCTTGGCCGGGACGGAGTACTTC
CDR3: CASSLAGTEYF

V: TRBV20-1
D: TRBD1
size: many
J: TRBJ2-7
DNA: TGCAGTGCTCCTCAGGGGGTTGGTCCCTACGAGCAGTACTTC
CDR3: CSAPQGVGPYEQYF

V: TRBV20-1
D: -
size: -
J: TRBJ2-3
DNA: TGCAGTGCTAGTGGGGTCACAGATACGCAGTATTTT
CDR3: CSASGVTDTQYF

V: TRBV20-1
D: TRBD2
size: many
J: TRBJ2-7
DNA: TGCAGTGCTACCCCGGGACTAAGAGGCTACGAGCAGTACTTC
CDR3: CSATPGLRGYEQYF